Described below is a single T cell receptor (beta chain) sequence and its context. The source of the sample is a study of blood T cell repertoires in COVID-19. Some clones are missing from TCRdb's copy, which holds only in-frame ones; the method was immunoSEQ multiplex PCR. The data hold 100,000 to 150,000 clones, with 65% to 90% observed a single time. CDR3 length equals 15 residues. The germline V and J ends were trimmed by 0 bases and 5 bases, with 13 bases remaining between them. CDR1 and CDR2 from the germline V gene are MGHRA and YSYEKL. Input material: peripheral blood. The chain is built from TRBV4-1 and TRBJ1-2, with D uncertain. The TCR originated in a woman of 80 years or more with acute or convalescent COVID-19. This CDR3 reads CASSQDPANRYGYTF. CDR3 sequence (DNA): TGCGCCAGCAGCCAAGATCCAGCGAACCGTTATGGCTACACCTTC.